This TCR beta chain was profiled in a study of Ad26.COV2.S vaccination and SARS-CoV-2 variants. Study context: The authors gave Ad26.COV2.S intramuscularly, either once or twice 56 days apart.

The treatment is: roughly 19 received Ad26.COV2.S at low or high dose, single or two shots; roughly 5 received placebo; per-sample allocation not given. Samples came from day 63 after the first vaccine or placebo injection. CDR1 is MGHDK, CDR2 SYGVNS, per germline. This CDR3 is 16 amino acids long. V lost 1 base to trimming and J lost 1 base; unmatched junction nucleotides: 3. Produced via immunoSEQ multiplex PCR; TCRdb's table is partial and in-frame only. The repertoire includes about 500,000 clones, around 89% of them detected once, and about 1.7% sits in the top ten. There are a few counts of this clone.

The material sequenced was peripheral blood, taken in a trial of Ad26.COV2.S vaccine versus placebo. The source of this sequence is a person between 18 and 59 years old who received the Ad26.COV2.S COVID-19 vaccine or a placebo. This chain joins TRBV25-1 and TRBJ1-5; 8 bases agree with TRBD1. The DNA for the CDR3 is TGTGCCAGCAGTGAATCCCGACAGGGGAGCAATCAGCCCCAGCATTTT. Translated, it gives CASSESRQGSNQPQHF. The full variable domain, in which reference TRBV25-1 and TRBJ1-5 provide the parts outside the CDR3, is EADIYQTPRYLVIGTGKKITLECSQTMGHDKMYWYQQDPGMELHLIHYSYGVNSTEKGDLSSESTVSRIRTEHFPLTLESARPSHTSQYLCASSESRQGSNQPQHFGDGTRLSIL.